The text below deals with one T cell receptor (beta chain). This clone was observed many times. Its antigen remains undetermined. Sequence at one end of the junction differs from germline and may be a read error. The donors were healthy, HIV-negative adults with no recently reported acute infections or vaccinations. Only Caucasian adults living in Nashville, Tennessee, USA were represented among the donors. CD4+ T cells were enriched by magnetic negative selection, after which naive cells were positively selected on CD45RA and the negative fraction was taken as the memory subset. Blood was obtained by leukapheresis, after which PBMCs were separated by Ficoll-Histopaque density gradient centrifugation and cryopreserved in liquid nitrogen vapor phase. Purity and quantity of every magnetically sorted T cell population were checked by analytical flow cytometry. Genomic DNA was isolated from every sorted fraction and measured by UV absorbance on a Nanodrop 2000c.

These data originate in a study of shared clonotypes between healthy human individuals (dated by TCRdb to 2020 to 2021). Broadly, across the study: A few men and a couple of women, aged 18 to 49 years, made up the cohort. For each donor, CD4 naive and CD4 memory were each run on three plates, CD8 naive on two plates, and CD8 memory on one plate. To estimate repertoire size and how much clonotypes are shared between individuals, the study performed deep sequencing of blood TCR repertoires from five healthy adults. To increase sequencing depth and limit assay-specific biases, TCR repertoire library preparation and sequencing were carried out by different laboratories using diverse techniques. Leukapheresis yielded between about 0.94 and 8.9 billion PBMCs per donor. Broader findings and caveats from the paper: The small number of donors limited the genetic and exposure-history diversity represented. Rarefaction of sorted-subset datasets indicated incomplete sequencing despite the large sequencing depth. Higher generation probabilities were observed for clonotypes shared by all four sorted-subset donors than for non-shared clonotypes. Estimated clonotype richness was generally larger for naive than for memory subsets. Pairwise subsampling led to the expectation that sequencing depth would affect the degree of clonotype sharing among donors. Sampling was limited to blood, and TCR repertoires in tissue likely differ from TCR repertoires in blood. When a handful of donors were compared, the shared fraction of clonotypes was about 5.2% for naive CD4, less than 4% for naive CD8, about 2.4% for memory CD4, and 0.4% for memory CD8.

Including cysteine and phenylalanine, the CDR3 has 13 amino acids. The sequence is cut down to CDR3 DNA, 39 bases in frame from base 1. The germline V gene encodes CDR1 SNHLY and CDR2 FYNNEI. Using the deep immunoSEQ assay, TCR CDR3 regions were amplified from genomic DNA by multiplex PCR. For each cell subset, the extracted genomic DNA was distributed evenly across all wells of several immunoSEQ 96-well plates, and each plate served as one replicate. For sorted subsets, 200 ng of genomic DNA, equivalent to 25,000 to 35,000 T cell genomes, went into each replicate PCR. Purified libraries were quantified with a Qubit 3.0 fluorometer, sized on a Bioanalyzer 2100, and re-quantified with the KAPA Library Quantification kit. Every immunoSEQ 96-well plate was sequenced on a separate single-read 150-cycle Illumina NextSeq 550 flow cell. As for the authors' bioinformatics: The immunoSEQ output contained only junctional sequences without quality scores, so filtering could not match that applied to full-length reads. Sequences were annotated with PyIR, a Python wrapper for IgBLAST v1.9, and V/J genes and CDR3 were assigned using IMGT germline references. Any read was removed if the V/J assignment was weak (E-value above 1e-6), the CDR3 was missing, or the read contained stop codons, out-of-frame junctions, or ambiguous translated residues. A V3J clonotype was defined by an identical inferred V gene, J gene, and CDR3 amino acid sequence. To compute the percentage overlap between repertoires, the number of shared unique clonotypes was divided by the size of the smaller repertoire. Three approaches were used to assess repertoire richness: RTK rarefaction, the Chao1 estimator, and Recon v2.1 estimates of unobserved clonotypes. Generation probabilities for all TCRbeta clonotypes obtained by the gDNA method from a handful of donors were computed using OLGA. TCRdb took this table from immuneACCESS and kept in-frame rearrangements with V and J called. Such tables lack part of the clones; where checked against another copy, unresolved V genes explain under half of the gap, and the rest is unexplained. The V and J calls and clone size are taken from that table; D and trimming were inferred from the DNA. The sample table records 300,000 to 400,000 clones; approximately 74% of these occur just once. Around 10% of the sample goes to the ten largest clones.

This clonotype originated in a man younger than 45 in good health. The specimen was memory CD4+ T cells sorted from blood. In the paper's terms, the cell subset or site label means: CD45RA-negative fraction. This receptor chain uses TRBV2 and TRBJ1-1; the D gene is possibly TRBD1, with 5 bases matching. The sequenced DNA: TGTGCCAGCAGTCTTACGGGAGGAAGACAGAAAGGATTT. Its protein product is CASSLTGGRQKGF.